This TCR beta chain was observed in a study of T-cell reconstitution after alpha-beta-depleted transplantation in children. Study conclusions and caveats: Several hundred graft clones that had expanded were reportedly the source of alpha-beta T cells about two months after transplant. Recipient T cells and thymic progenitors that survived gave rise to the high TCRbeta diversity observed at day 60 in some patients. One year post-transplant, T-cell counts and diversity were largely derived from T cells produced anew.

The library targeted TCRbeta and was prepared with unique molecular identifiers. TCRdb re-derived calls from the PCR reads in MiXCR, one entry per CDR3 protein. The table shows hundreds of thousands of distinct CDR3 sequences, with over 10% occurring only once. This clonotype was seen a handful of times. Its antigen remains unknown. With V trimmed by 3 bases and J by 5 bases, 12 bases remained unmatched. The CDR3 loop spans 17 amino acids. Germline V lookup: CDR1 KGHDR, CDR2 SFDVKD. This chain links TRBV24-1 with TRBJ2-3; 8 nucleotides match TRBD1. Here the sequenced sample was PBMCs, mostly from graft donor cells, taken 360 days after TCRalphabeta/CD19-depleted stem cell transplant. The receptor was derived from a male patient aged 10 to 17 who had a stem cell transplant for acute myeloid leukemia, so the T cells may come from the graft donor. The CDR3: CATSDPSGTGGQDTQYF. Written as DNA, the CDR3 is TGTGCCACCAGTGATCCTTCCGGAACAGGGGGTCAAGATACGCAGTATTTT.